These 10 T cell receptor beta chains were sequenced from one sample in a study of persistence of HIV-infected CD4 T cells. For these TCRs, the target antigens are not known. The libraries were made with immunoSEQ version 4 in survey mode. Assay: immunoSEQ multiplex PCR; the TCRdb copy retains only in-frame clones and omits some. Of approximately 15,000 clones in the sample, around 68% were seen once. The stimulus was lysate of CMV-infected fibroblasts, 10 ug/mL. Responding CD4+ T cells were sorted by upregulation of both CD40 ligand and CD69. Here the sequenced sample was CD4+ T cells sorted from PBMCs after approximately 19-hour stimulation, taken from a patient who received antiretroviral therapy. Receptors originate from an adult man with HIV who was CMV-seropositive.

This clone came up once. The chain employs TRBV18 and TRBJ2-1; 11 nucleotides match TRBD2. V was pared by 3 bases and J by 2 bases, with 9 bases of the junction left unmatched. This CDR3 region has 18 residues. Germline CDR1 reads KGHSH; CDR2 reads LQKENI. The CDR3 is CASSPNHLSGGAYNEQFF. CDR3 nucleotides: TGTGCCAGCTCACCCAATCACCTTAGCGGGGGGGCCTACAATGAGCAGTTCTTC.

This clone appeared once. This sample also contains other DNA sequences that code for the same CDR3. This chain connects TRBV7-2 to TRBJ2-1, with D perhaps matching TRBD2 (6 bases). The V end was cut by 1 base, the J end by 5 bases, with 9 bases between. Germline CDR1 and CDR2: SGHTA and FQGNSA. The CDR3 length is 14 residues. CDR3 protein: CASSLVGGHNEQFF. Here the CDR3 DNA reads TGTGCCAGCAGCTTAGTGGGGGGACACAATGAGCAGTTCTTC.

This clone was seen a few times. CDR3 region: CSVVQGAASGNTIYF. The CDR3 DNA sequence: TGCAGCGTTGTACAGGGGGCAGCATCGGGAAACACCATATATTTT. J is TRBJ1-3 and V is TRBV29-1; 9 nucleotides match TRBD1. With 4 bases clipped from V and 4 bases from J, the junction kept 8 bases outside the gene matches. CDR1 SQVTM and CDR2 ANQGSEA come from the germline V gene. This CDR3 is 15 amino acids long.

This chain links TRBV5-4 with TRBJ2-5, with a possible D match to TRBD2 (6 bases). Germline CDR1 reads SGHNT; CDR2 reads YYREEE (reference sequence). The germline V and J ends were trimmed by 2 bases and 4 bases, with 15 bases remaining between them. The CDR3 is made up of 15 amino acids. The CDR3 here is CASSFRNVGGETQYF. The CDR3 bases are TGTGCCAGCAGCTTTCGGAATGTGGGAGGAGAGACCCAGTACTTC.

V is TRBV25-1 and J is TRBJ1-1, with D maybe TRBD1 (6 bases). V was shortened by 2 bases and J by 1 base, with 14 bases between the two germline ends. The CDR3 spans 16 residues. The germline CDR1 and CDR2 sequences are MGHDK and SYGVNS. Here the CDR3 reads CASSEARGGANTEAFF. The CDR3 DNA sequence: TGTGCCAGCAGTGAAGCCAGGGGCGGAGCGAACACTGAAGCTTTCTTT.

This chain connects TRBV5-1 to TRBJ2-7, with 11 bases that match TRBD1. Germline-derived CDR1 and CDR2 are SGHRS and YFSETQ. V gave up 0 bases and J gave up 5 bases; unmatched junction bases: 1. CDR3 size: 14 residues. CDR3 amino acids: CASSLGDRGDEQYF. As DNA, the CDR3 is TGCGCCAGCAGCTTGGGGGACAGGGGGGACGAGCAGTACTTC.

This chain connects TRBV28 to TRBJ2-3; 15 bases are a match to TRBD2. The junction had 5 bases not matched to a gene; V was cut back by 3 bases and J by 1 base. This CDR3 has 18 amino acids. Germline V gene lookup returns CDR1 MDHEN and CDR2 SYDVKM. CDR3 region: CASSFIRTSGGGTDTQYF. In DNA form, the CDR3 reads TGTGCCAGCAGTTTCATTCGGACTAGCGGGGGGGGCACAGATACGCAGTATTTT. The whole variable domain, filled in from reference TRBV28 and TRBJ2-3, reads DVKVTQSSRYLVKRTGEKVFLECVQDMDHENMFWYRQDPGLGLRLIYFSYDVKMKEKGDIPEGYSVSREKKERFSLILESASTNQTSMYLCASSFIRTSGGGTDTQYFGPGTRLTVL.

V gene TRBV3-1 (or the pseudogene TRBV3-2) combines with J gene TRBJ2-6, with 10 bases matching TRBD1. V lost 4 bases and J lost 0; bases outside the gene matches: 6. Germline lookup yields CDR1 LGHDT and CDR2 YNNKEL (reference sequence). CDR3 size: 18 residues. CDR3 loop: CASSRGTGVSSGANVLTF. CDR3 nucleotides: TGTGCCAGCAGCCGCGGGACAGGGGTTTCCTCTGGGGCCAACGTCCTGACTTTC.

CDR3 bases: TGTGCCAGCAGCTTAGGCAGGACAGATACGCAGTATTTT. Its translation: CASSLGRTDTQYF. The chain combines TRBV7-9 with TRBJ2-3; D gene uncertain. The CDR3 runs 13 residues. CDR1 and CDR2 from the germline V gene are SEHNR and FQNEAQ (reference sequence). The V and J ends lost 1 base and 3 bases respectively, with 5 bases between them.

The V and J genes are TRBV10-3 and TRBJ2-7; TRBD2 aligns across 11 bases. V was pared by 3 bases and J by 2 bases, with 3 bases of the junction left unmatched. Germline V gene sequence: CDR1 ENHRY, CDR2 SYGVKD. CDR3 size: 15 residues. CDR3 sequence reads: CAISDNSGGAYEQYF. CDR3 coding DNA: TGTGCCATCAGTGACAATAGCGGGGGGGCCTACGAGCAGTACTTC.